One and the same sample provided the 12 T cell receptor beta chains below, sequenced in a study of radiotherapy plus CTLA-4 blockade in lung cancer. Method: immunoSEQ multiplex PCR; TCRdb's copy keeps in-frame clones and lacks some. The sample holds approximately 90,000 clones, about four fifths seen once. The input for sequencing was peripheral blood, taken from a patient treated with radiotherapy plus ipilimumab. The receptor set was obtained from a human donor with non-small cell lung cancer who had stable disease on radiotherapy plus ipilimumab.

The V call is TRBV6-5, the J call TRBJ1-6; TRBD1 matches 8 bases. Germline V CDR1 and CDR2: MNHEY, SVGAGI. CDR3 size: 14 residues. V was clipped by 3 bases and J by 10 bases; unmatched bases: 5. The CDR3 sequence: CASSYTGGESPLHF. In DNA, the CDR3 is TGTGCCAGCAGTTATACAGGGGGAGAATCACCCCTCCACTTT.

The V gene is TRBV7-6, the J gene TRBJ2-1; D is possibly TRBD2 (6 bases). CDR1 and CDR2 (germline): SGHVS, FNYEAQ. The germline V and J ends were trimmed by 1 base and 7 bases, with 17 bases remaining between them. The CDR3 is made up of 16 amino acids. The CDR3 region is CASSLVGRGRYNEQFF. The DNA of the CDR3 is TGTGCCAGCAGCTTAGTCGGGCGGGGTCGCTATAATGAGCAGTTCTTC.

This clone appeared once. J is TRBJ2-7 and V is TRBV5-1; the match to TRBD1 covers 11 bases. The ends lost 3 bases at V and 5 bases at J; junction bases unmatched: 7. Germline V lookup: CDR1 SGHRS, CDR2 YFSETQ. The CDR3 has 15 residues. The CDR3 bases are TGCGCCAGCAGCTCGACGGACAGGGGGCTGGACGAGCAGTACTTC. Protein: CASSSTDRGLDEQYF.

In this sample, this clone turned up once. The J gene is TRBJ1-1, the V gene TRBV7-3; D remains unclear. CDR3 length equals 13 residues. The germline V gene encodes CDR1 SGHTA and CDR2 FQGTGA. V lost 4 bases, J lost 3 bases, and 9 bases lay in between. The CDR3: CASSSQADTEAFF. The CDR3, as DNA: TGTGCCAGCAGCTCCCAGGCGGACACTGAAGCTTTCTTT.

This clone occurred once. V and J are TRBV10-3 and TRBJ2-7, with TRBD2 as a possible D gene (5 bases). Per germline, CDR1 ENHRY and CDR2 SYGVKD. V dropped 4 bases and J dropped 2 bases, with 6 bases sitting between them. This CDR3 comprises 12 residues. CDR3 in DNA: TGTGCCATCAGTGGGACTGCCTACGAGCAGTACTTC. Protein sequence: CAISGTAYEQYF.

In this sample, this clone turned up once. The chain combines TRBV11-2 with TRBJ2-7; 7 bases are shared with TRBD2. This CDR3 spans 15 amino acids. The germline V gene encodes CDR1 SGHAT and CDR2 FQNNGV. V lost 3 bases to trimming and J lost 3 bases; unmatched junction nucleotides: 8. CDR3 sequence reads: CASSLGGSLYYEQYF. The CDR3 nucleotides read TGTGCCAGCAGCTTGGGGGGGAGTCTATACTACGAGCAGTACTTC. Full variable domain (missing parts from reference TRBV11-2 and TRBJ2-7): EAGVAQSPRYKIIEKRQSVAFWCNPISGHATLYWYQQILGQGPKLLIQFQNNGVVDDSQLPKDRFSAERLKGVDSTLKIQPAKLEDSAVYLCASSLGGSLYYEQYFGPGTRLTVT.

This clone was counted a few times. The chain uses TRBV7-3 and TRBJ2-6; tentatively, D is TRBD2 (5 bases). V lost 5 bases, J lost 2 bases, and 7 bases lay in between. Germline V gene sequence: CDR1 SGHTA, CDR2 FQGTGA. CDR3 size: 14 residues. The CDR3 region is CASSPGTGANVLTF. The CDR3, as DNA: TGTGCCAGCAGCCCCGGGACTGGGGCCAACGTCCTGACTTTC. Full variable domain (rest looked up from reference TRBV7-3 and TRBJ2-6): GAGVSQTPSNKVTEKGKYVELRCDPISGHTALYWYRQSLGQGPEFLIYFQGTGAADDSGLPNDRFFAVRPEGSVSTLKIQRTERGDSAVYLCASSPGTGANVLTFGAGSRLTVL.

This chain connects TRBV7-9 to TRBJ2-3, with a weak D call TRBD2 (5 bases). The length of the CDR3 is 15 residues. Germline values: CDR1 SEHNR, CDR2 FQNEAQ (reference sequence). Deletions cut 5 bases from V and 1 base from J, with 13 bases between. CDR3 residues: CASSNRGLGTDTQYF. The CDR3 DNA is TGTGCCAGCAGCAACCGGGGTTTGGGCACAGATACGCAGTATTTT.

The genes are TRBV6-1 and TRBJ2-4, with 9 bases aligning to TRBD2. Germline trimming cut 3 bases from V and 7 bases from J; bases unmatched to any gene: 10. Germline values: CDR1 MNHNS, CDR2 SASEGT. CDR3 size: 16 residues. CDR3 sequence (DNA): TGTGCCAGCAGTGATGAGGGCGGGAGGGCCGGGAACATTCAGTACTTC. Its translation: CASSDEGGRAGNIQYF.

The chain links TRBV5-1 to TRBJ2-1; D is uncertain. Germline CDR1 reads SGHRS; CDR2 reads YFSETQ. The CDR3 totals 13 residues. Trimming removed 0 bases from V and 5 bases from J, with 6 bases in between. The CDR3 DNA follows: TGCGCCAGCAGCTTGGGCGAAGACAATGAGCAGTTCTTC. Its translation: CASSLGEDNEQFF.

The genes are TRBV7-9 and TRBJ2-7; D remains unclear. Germline lookup yields CDR1 SEHNR and CDR2 FQNEAQ (reference sequence). Trimming shortened V by 4 bases and J by 0 bases, and 13 bases separated the two germline ends. This CDR3 spans 15 amino acids. The CDR3 sequence is CASSSGSSSSYEQYF. DNA for the CDR3: TGTGCCAGCAGCTCCGGATCATCTAGCTCCTACGAGCAGTACTTC.

J is TRBJ1-5 and V is TRBV5-5; unclear D gene. The CDR3 is 12 amino acids. Trimming left V 3 bases short and J 0 bases short, with 1 base between. Germline lookup yields CDR1 SGHKS and CDR2 YYEKEE (reference sequence). This chain's CDR3 is CASSYSNQPQHF. CDR3 nucleotide sequence: TGTGCCAGCAGCTATAGCAATCAGCCCCAGCATTTT.